These 26 T cell receptor beta chains were all obtained from the same sample, sequenced in a study of blood T cell repertoires in COVID-19. Some clones are missing from TCRdb's copy, which holds only in-frame ones; the method was immunoSEQ multiplex PCR. The data show around 67,000 clones, around four fifths seen once. Sequencing used peripheral blood. These receptors were taken from a man aged 65 to 79 with acute or convalescent COVID-19.

The V gene is TRBV7-9, the J gene TRBJ2-5, with D possibly TRBD1 on 6 matching bases. Trimming cost V 7 bases and J 2 bases, with 11 bases left between them. This CDR3 spans 13 amino acids. The germline V gene encodes CDR1 SEHNR and CDR2 FQNEAQ (reference sequence). In nucleotides, the CDR3 is TGTGCCAGCACCACGGACAGTCAAGAGACCCAGTACTTC. This codes for CASTTDSQETQYF.

The chain employs TRBV28 and TRBJ2-1; maybe TRBD1 (5 bases). This CDR3 is built from 10 residues. Germline V gene data show CDR1 as MDHEN and CDR2 as SYDVKM. V lost 7 bases and J 15 bases, leaving 13 bases between the germline ends. This chain's CDR3 is CASTGRRAFF. The CDR3 bases are TGTGCCAGCACCGGGCGCAGGGCGTTCTTC.

The J gene is TRBJ1-6, the V gene TRBV11-2; no clear D gene. Between the trimmed V and J ends, which lost 2 bases and 0 bases, there was a span of 5 bases. Per germline, CDR1 SGHAT and CDR2 FQNNGV. The CDR3 consists of 15 residues. CDR3 loop: CASSLSGSYNSPLHF. The CDR3 nucleotides are TGTGCCAGCAGCTTATCAGGCTCCTATAATTCACCCCTCCACTTT. Full variable domain (remainder filled in from reference TRBV11-2 and TRBJ1-6): EAGVAQSPRYKIIEKRQSVAFWCNPISGHATLYWYQQILGQGPKLLIQFQNNGVVDDSQLPKDRFSAERLKGVDSTLKIQPAKLEDSAVYLCASSLSGSYNSPLHFGNGTRLTVT.

The genes are TRBV10-3 and TRBJ1-2; no clear D gene. The CDR3 covers 14 residues. V lost 11 bases and J lost 4, with 20 bases in between. CDR1 and CDR2 (germline): ENHRY, SYGVKD. This CDR3 reads CAVSGLALAYGYTF. The CDR3 coding sequence is TGTGCCGTAAGCGGCCTGGCTTTGGCCTATGGCTACACCTTC.

The chain carries TRBV19 and TRBJ2-5; 9 bases align to TRBD2. Germline CDR1 reads LNHDA; CDR2 reads SQIVND (reference sequence). J lost 1 base, V lost 3 bases, and 3 bases had no gene match. The CDR3 has 15 amino acids. The CDR3 spells CASSIRRGGQETQYF. CDR3 sequence (DNA): TGTGCCAGTAGTATTAGGCGGGGGGGCCAAGAGACCCAGTACTTC.

V and J are TRBV6-6 and TRBJ2-7, with D perhaps matching TRBD2 (6 bases). Germline CDR1 and CDR2: MNHNY and SVGAGI (reference sequence). The CDR3 is 15 residues long. V lost 7 bases to trimming and J lost 5 bases, with 21 bases between them. CDR3 nucleotide sequence: TGTGCCAGCACCTCCGGACGGGCCCGACTAGACGAGCAGTACTTC. Amino acid sequence: CASTSGRARLDEQYF.

The sample holds one count of this clone. The chain couples TRBV19 to TRBJ2-3, with TRBD2 matching 7 bases. Germline V gives CDR1 LNHDA, CDR2 SQIVND (reference sequence). The CDR3 contains 15 residues. J gave up 0 bases and V 5 bases, and 5 bases lay outside the gene matches. This CDR3 is CASSGLADSTDTQYF. The CDR3 nucleotides are TGTGCCAGTAGTGGGCTAGCGGATAGCACAGATACGCAGTATTTT.

The rearrangement uses TRBV13 and TRBJ1-3; D remains ambiguous. The CDR3 is 17 amino acids. The germline V gene has CDR1 PRHDT and CDR2 FYEKMQ (reference sequence). V lost 0 bases and J lost 0, with 12 bases in between. CDR3 residues: CASSLGSRALSGNTIYF. Here the CDR3 DNA reads TGTGCCAGCAGCTTAGGATCGCGTGCCCTCTCTGGAAACACCATATATTTT.

The chain joins TRBV28 to TRBJ1-4; D perhaps matches TRBD1 (6 bases). CDR1 MDHEN and CDR2 SYDVKM come from the germline V gene. The ends were cut back, 4 bases at V and 13 bases at J, with 13 bases in the middle. The CDR3 covers 12 residues. CDR3 DNA sequence: TGTGCCAGCAGTTCACAGGGACGGGCACTGTTTTTT. Translated: CASSSQGRALFF.

J is TRBJ1-2 and V is TRBV5-8; tentative D call: TRBD1 (6 bases). Looked up from germline, CDR1 is SGHTS and CDR2 is YDEGEE. V lost 0 bases to trimming and J lost 3 bases, with 15 bases between them. The CDR3 spans 16 residues. The chain's CDR3 is CASSLGNRVGDYGYTF. In DNA form, the CDR3 reads TGTGCCAGCAGCTTGGGTAACAGGGTTGGCGACTATGGCTACACCTTC.

This sequence joins TRBV19 and TRBJ2-7; a weak D match, TRBD1 (7 bases). The V end lost 7 bases, the J end lost 6 bases, and 25 bases lay between the germline ends. CDR3 size: 16 residues. The V gene's germline CDR1 is LNHDA and CDR2 SQIVND (reference sequence). This chain's CDR3 is CASTPQLTRQGGEQYF. The CDR3 nucleotides read TGTGCCAGTACTCCCCAGTTAACCAGACAGGGAGGCGAGCAGTACTTC.

The rearrangement links TRBV10-2 to TRBJ1-4, with 9 bases matching TRBD1. The CDR3 contains 15 residues. CDR1 and CDR2 (germline): WSHSY, SAAADI. The junction had 4 bases not matched to a gene; V was cut back by 4 bases and J by 4 bases. The CDR3: CASSGGQGNNEKLFF. For the CDR3, the DNA is TGCGCCAGCAGTGGGGGACAGGGCAATAATGAAAAACTGTTTTTT.

This clone turned up a few times. The V call is TRBV6-6, the J call TRBJ1-1; 7 positions agree with TRBD1. The CDR3 loop spans 12 amino acids. The germline V gene has CDR1 MNHNY and CDR2 SVGAGI (reference sequence). V trimming: 2 bases; J trimming: 7 bases; junction bases outside the gene matches: 1. DNA for the CDR3: TGTGCCAGCAGTTACAGGGACAGTGAAGCTTTCTTT. This sequence encodes CASSYRDSEAFF.

The chain combines TRBV6-4 with TRBJ1-5; maybe TRBD1 (5 bases). CDR1 is MRHNA and CDR2 is SNTAGT in the germline V gene. Trimming cost V 8 bases and J 4 bases, with 15 bases left between them. This CDR3 contains 14 residues. In DNA, the CDR3 is TGTGCCAGCTCTGTCGACAGTGGTAATCAGCCCCAGCATTTT. As protein: CASSVDSGNQPQHF.

This clone was counted a single time. The gene calls are TRBV5-1 and TRBJ2-7, with D maybe TRBD1 (6 bases). V lost 0 bases, J lost 5 bases, and 12 bases lay in between. The germline V gene encodes CDR1 SGHRS and CDR2 YFSETQ. CDR3 size: 14 residues. CDR3 nucleotide sequence: TGCGCCAGCAGCTTGGCCACAGGGAGTGACGAGCAGTACTTC. Encoded protein: CASSLATGSDEQYF.

This clone appeared once. The V and J genes are TRBV9 and TRBJ1-4; TRBD1 is a possible D gene (6 bases). CDR1 is SGDLS and CDR2 is YYNGEE in the germline V gene. The CDR3 loop spans 14 amino acids. V lost 0 bases, J lost 7 bases, and 10 bases lay in between. The CDR3 here is CASSVGAGAEKLFF. Written as DNA, the CDR3 is TGTGCCAGCAGCGTAGGAGCAGGGGCTGAAAAACTGTTTTTT.

This clone was seen just once. The V gene is TRBV9, the J gene TRBJ2-3, with 7 bases lining up with TRBD1. This CDR3 is built from 15 residues. Germline assignment: CDR1 SGDLS and CDR2 YYNGEE. After removal of 0 bases from V and 2 bases from J, the junction contained 3 bases not matched to a gene. The CDR3 sequence: CASSVAGQPTDTQYF. The CDR3 bases are TGTGCCAGCAGCGTAGCGGGACAGCCCACAGATACGCAGTATTTT.

V gene TRBV5-1 combines with J gene TRBJ2-1, with a possible D match to TRBD2 (5 bases). The germline V gene has CDR1 SGHRS and CDR2 YFSETQ. The germline V and J ends were trimmed by 4 bases and 0 bases, with 8 bases remaining between them. This CDR3 contains 14 residues. The CDR3 bases are TGCGCCAGCAGCGCCACTAGCTCCTACAATGAGCAGTTCTTC. Protein sequence: CASSATSSYNEQFF.

The J gene is TRBJ2-3, the V gene TRBV7-9; TRBD2 matches at 8 bases. After removal of 5 bases from V and 1 base from J, the junction contained 8 bases not matched to a gene. The germline CDR1 and CDR2 sequences are SEHNR and FQNEAQ (reference sequence). CDR3 length: 16 residues. CDR3 residues: CASSAGTSSGTDTQYF. The CDR3 bases are TGTGCCAGCAGCGCGGGGACTAGTTCCGGCACAGATACGCAGTATTTT.

The V call is TRBV23-1, the J call TRBJ2-7; 7 bases are shared with TRBD1. TRBV23-1 counts as an open reading frame of uncertain function. This CDR3 spans 16 amino acids. The junction had 14 bases not matched to a gene; V was cut back by 6 bases and J by 3 bases. CDR3 DNA: TGCGCCAGCAGCCTGAGGACAGGCCCCCTGAGCTACGAGCAGTACTTC. Protein product: CASSLRTGPLSYEQYF.

The chain couples TRBV19 to TRBJ2-1, with 7 positions matching TRBD2. The CDR3 spans 14 residues. CDR1 is LNHDA, CDR2 SQIVND, per germline (reference sequence). V dropped 4 bases and J dropped 5; count of bases not matched to a gene: 5. Written as DNA, the CDR3 is TGTGCCAGTAGTAGTTGGGGGACTAACAATGAGCAGTTCTTC. Translation gives CASSSWGTNNEQFF.

The CDR3 region has the DNA TGTGCCAGCTCACTCCAGGGGGCCACCGGGGAGCTGTTTTTT. This sequence encodes CASSLQGATGELFF. This sequence joins TRBV18 and TRBJ2-2; 8 bases agree with TRBD1. Trimming at V came to 4 bases and at J to 4 bases, leaving 2 bases not matched to a gene. Per the germline V gene, CDR1 is KGHSH and CDR2 is LQKENI. The CDR3 has 14 amino acids.

CDR3 protein: CATSRGQGSRPYYEQYF. The CDR3 region has the DNA TGTGCCACCAGCAGAGGACAGGGCTCCCGACCATACTACGAGCAGTACTTC. The chain couples TRBV15 to TRBJ2-7; TRBD1 agrees at 7 bases. The germline V gene encodes CDR1 LNHNV and CDR2 YYDKDF (reference sequence). V gave up 1 base and J gave up 3 bases; unmatched junction bases: 12. The CDR3 runs to 17 residues.

The chain has TRBV7-2 and TRBJ1-5, with D unclear. Trimming removed 3 bases at V and 0 bases at J, with 3 bases between. The CDR3 consists of 13 residues. Germline-derived CDR1 and CDR2 are SGHTA and FQGNSA. The CDR3 nucleotides are TGTGCCAGCAGCTTTTATAGCAATCAGCCCCAGCATTTT. Its translation is CASSFYSNQPQHF.

This chain uses TRBV14 with TRBJ2-5; D may be TRBD1 (6 bases). The V and J ends lost 0 bases and 2 bases respectively, with 13 bases between them. The germline V gene has CDR1 SGHDN and CDR2 FVKESK. The CDR3 consists of 16 residues. The CDR3 reads CASSQDLSQGQETQYF. The CDR3 DNA reads as TGTGCCAGCAGCCAAGATCTCAGTCAGGGGCAAGAGACCCAGTACTTC.

Regarding this clone: The same CDR3 also results from other DNA sequences found in this sample. The chain links TRBV7-2 to TRBJ2-7; D ambiguous. With 5 bases removed from V and 7 bases from J, the gap between germline ends came to 12 bases. This CDR3 is 12 amino acids long. Germline CDR1 and CDR2: SGHTA and FQGNSA. Here the CDR3 DNA reads TGTGCCAGCAGCCATCCGACGGGTGAGCAGTACTTC. This translates into CASSHPTGEQYF. The complete variable domain, with remaining parts taken from reference TRBV7-2 and TRBJ2-7, reads GAGVSQSPSNKVTEKGKDVELRCDPISGHTALYWYRQSLGQGLEFLIYFQGNSAPDKSGLPSDRFSAERTGGSVSTLTIQRTQQEDSAVYLCASSHPTGEQYFGPGTRLTVT.